This TCR beta chain was retrieved from a study of cytomegalovirus exposure and HLA in healthy donors. Study context: The 110 or so validation repertoires used a platform that matched the one used for the 550 to 800 first-cohort repertoires, as a later analysis reported. Whole-study results and caveats: Reportedly, cytomegalovirus status was diagnosed with high sensitivity and specificity. Many donors shared some public TCRs, even though most TCR sequences were rare.

Of note for this clone: Antigen unknown.

J was trimmed by 5 bases and V by 0 bases; bases with no gene match: 0. CDR3 length: 14 amino acids. Per germline, CDR1 SGHDT and CDR2 YYEEEE. The repertoire was sequenced with immunoSEQ multiplex PCR; TCRdb's copy has only in-frame clones and lacks some. The sample lists fewer than 400,000 clones, about nine tenths occurring once. A 120-subject validation cohort, separate from the approximately 670-subject first cohort, supplied the donors. The chain carries TRBV5-6 and TRBJ2-1, with 9 bases fitting TRBD2. This TCR derives from a woman aged 18-29 years in good health and CMV-seronegative. Sample: PBMCs. The CDR3 region is CASSLASGDNEQFF. The CDR3, as DNA: TGTGCCAGCAGCTTGGCTAGCGGGGACAATGAGCAGTTCTTC.